This record concerns one T cell receptor (beta chain) sequence. Its target is not known. The data belong to a study of T-cell memory formation after mild COVID-19. The CDR3 totals 14 residues. Looked up from germline, CDR1 is SNHLY and CDR2 is FYNNEI. The V end was cut by 10 bases, the J end by 3 bases, with 19 bases between. Study findings and constraints: Memory cells collected pre-infection included some clones that later responded, suggesting cross-reactive memory joined.

Constant-segment primers and 5'RACE yielded cDNA libraries for TCR alpha and TCR beta, each carrying sample barcodes and UMIs. TCRdb re-derived calls from the 5' RACE reads in MiXCR, one entry per CDR3 protein. The sample has 400,000 or so distinct CDR3 sequences, roughly 21% seen once. The chain employs TRBV2 and TRBJ2-7; D is possibly TRBD2 (6 bases). The sequencing input was PBMCs or a T cell subset sorted from them (not recorded which). The clonotype originates from an adult woman who had mild COVID-19 (a few samples of this study predate the infection). Cell type and time point are not known. CDR3 DNA: TGTGCCATTTCCCGCGGGGCGAATTACTACGAGCAGTACTTC. Translating gives CAISRGANYYEQYF. Drawing the rest from reference TRBV2 and TRBJ2-7, the complete variable domain is EPEVTQTPSHQVTQMGQEVILRCVPISNHLYFYWYRQILGQKVEFLVSFYNNEISEKSEIFDDQFSVERPDGSNFTLKIRSTKLEDSAMYFCAISRGANYYEQYFGPGTRLTVT.